The 18 T cell receptor beta chains below all came from one sample that was sequenced in a study of tumor-infiltrating lymphocytes in primary liver carcinoma. Germline DNA was extracted too, while blood RNA derived from unsorted whole blood. A constant-region primer primed TCR beta cDNA synthesis from about 550 ng of total RNA. Three rounds of nested multiplex PCR with slightly modified ARM-PCR produced TCR beta libraries. For around 9 cycles apiece, the opening two PCR rounds ran with TRBV1-TRBV30 forward primers and a C-beta reverse primer. MiXCR, applied by TCRdb to the multiplex PCR reads, yields one record per CDR3 protein. Among more than 150,000 distinct CDR3 sequences listed, 60% were seen once. The sequenced sample consisted of peripheral blood. The receptors were sampled from a man aged 35 to 55 with primary liver carcinoma and hepatitis B virus infection.

The chain has TRBV4-2 and TRBJ2-2; 11 nucleotides match TRBD2. CDR1 LGHNA and CDR2 YNFKEQ come from the germline V gene. The CDR3 has 17 residues. V was pared by 0 bases and J by 3 bases, with 3 bases of the junction left unmatched. The CDR3 protein is CASSQEALAGDTGELFF. In DNA form, the CDR3 reads TGTGCCAGCAGCCAAGAAGCACTAGCGGGAGACACCGGGGAGCTGTTTTTT.

This clonotype occurred a few times. V is TRBV6-5 and J is TRBJ1-5; 7 nucleotides agree with TRBD1. This CDR3 region has 15 residues. The J segment lost 1 base and the V segment lost 6 bases, leaving 6 bases of the junction unmatched. Germline CDR1 MNHEY, CDR2 SVGAGI. This chain's CDR3 is CASSPDRVSNQPQHF. In DNA, the CDR3 is TGTGCCAGCAGCCCCGACAGGGTGAGCAATCAGCCCCAGCATTTT.

Points on this clonotype: An end of the junction differs from the germline gene, which may be a read error. The chain couples TRBV11-1 to TRBJ2-1; TRBD2 is a possible D gene (5 bases). Looked up from germline, CDR1 is SGHAT and CDR2 is FQDESV (reference sequence). This CDR3 is 15 amino acids long. In DNA, the CDR3 is TGTGCCAGCAGCCTTAGCGTGAGTAGGTACAACGAGCAGTTCTTC. Protein: CASSLSVSRYNEQFF.

This clonotype has more than one count but fewer than ten. This chain links TRBV7-8 with TRBJ2-7, with 9 bases fitting TRBD2. The CDR3 sequence is 15 residues long. Losses at the gene ends were 5 bases for V and 3 bases for J; bases not matched to a gene: 8. Germline CDR1 and CDR2: SGHVS and FQNEAQ. CDR3 residues: CASSQREDPFYEQYF. The CDR3 nucleotides are TGTGCCAGCAGCCAGCGGGAGGACCCCTTCTACGAGCAGTACTTC.

Concerning this clonotype: Given a much more abundant clone one base away, this may be a read error. This chain uses TRBV6-5 with TRBJ1-5; no definite D call. The V gene's germline CDR1 is MNHEY and CDR2 SVGAGI. This CDR3 region has 14 residues. CDR3 sequence (DNA): TGTGCCAGCAGATCTACCGGGTCTCATCAGTCCCAGCATTTT. It codes for CASRSTGSHQSQHF.

Only one count was recorded for this clonotype. A clone one base away is much larger, so this may be a read error. The chain has TRBV28 and TRBJ2-5, with 13 bases matching TRBD2. The CDR3 sequence is 18 residues long. CDR1 and CDR2 (germline): MDHEN, SYDVKM. Germline trimming cut 6 bases from V and 2 bases from J; bases unmatched to any gene: 12. The CDR3 bases are TGTGCCAGCAGAGTAACTAGCGGGAGGGGTCGGAGGCAAGAGACCCAGTACTTC. It encodes CASRVTSGRGRRQETQYF. Full variable domain (outside the CDR3, taken from reference TRBV28 and TRBJ2-5): DVKVTQSSRYLVKRTGEKVFLECVQDMDHENMFWYRQDPGLGLRLIYFSYDVKMKEKGDIPEGYSVSREKKERFSLILESASTNQTSMYLCASRVTSGRGRRQETQYFGPGTRLLVL.

Notes on this clonotype: An end of the junction differs from the germline gene, which may be a read error. The chain couples TRBV4-1 to TRBJ2-7; perhaps TRBD1 as D (6 bases). The V gene's germline CDR1 is MGHRA and CDR2 YSYEKL. CDR3 size: 12 residues. The DNA of the CDR3 is TGCGCCAACAGCCAGGGGATCAACGAGCAGTACTTC. It specifies CANSQGINEQYF.

This clonotype appeared a few times. V and J are TRBV6-1 and TRBJ1-5; D remains ambiguous. CDR1 and CDR2 (germline): MNHNS, SASEGT. V was shortened by 3 bases and J by 0 bases, with 6 bases between the two germline ends. The CDR3 loop spans 14 amino acids. CDR3 residues: CASSDSSSNQPQHF. The CDR3 nucleotides read TGTGCCAGCAGTGACTCTTCTAGCAATCAGCCCCAGCATTTT.

Only a few counts were recorded for this clonotype. The rearrangement links TRBV6-5 to TRBJ2-1; 9 nucleotides agree with TRBD1. Germline V gene data show CDR1 as MNHEY and CDR2 as SVGAGI. Germline trimming cut 6 bases from V and 3 bases from J; bases unmatched to any gene: 12. The CDR3 is 17 residues long. The CDR3 sequence is CASRRFTGTGNYNEQFF. The CDR3, as DNA: TGTGCCAGCAGAAGATTTACCGGGACAGGGAACTACAATGAGCAGTTCTTC.

As regards this clonotype: One end of the junction does not line up with germline, which may come from a read error. The rearrangement links TRBV11-2 to TRBJ2-1; 9 bases agree with TRBD2. CDR3 size: 20 residues. CDR1 is SGHAT and CDR2 is FQNNGV in the germline V gene. The CDR3 here is CTSSPNRGREGQISYNEQFF. The CDR3 nucleotides are TGTACCAGTAGCCCCAATCGGGGGCGGGAGGGCCAAATTTCCTACAATGAGCAGTTCTTC.

As concerns this clonotype: A much larger clone lies a single base off, so this may be a read error. The chain carries TRBV29-1 and TRBJ2-1; D possibly corresponds to TRBD1 (5 bases). The V end lost 7 bases, the J end lost 3 bases, and 16 bases lay between the germline ends. Germline CDR1 and CDR2: SQVTM and ANQGSEA. The CDR3 consists of 14 residues. The CDR3 protein is CSALGRAGYNEQFF. The CDR3 DNA reads TGCAGCGCCCTCGGCAGGGCTGGCTACAATGAGCAGTTCTTC.

On this clonotype itself: A read error may produce the germline difference seen at one junction end. CDR3 in DNA: TGTGCCGGCAGTTCACAGTCGGGATGGGACACTGAAGCTTTCTTT. The encoded protein is CAGSSQSGWDTEAFF. The V call is TRBV6-2 or TRBV6-3, the J call TRBJ1-1; D is uncertain. The CDR3 spans 15 residues. The V gene's germline CDR1 is MNHEY and CDR2 SVGEGT.

The V gene is TRBV6-2 or TRBV6-3, the J gene TRBJ2-5; D not certain. Germline CDR1 and CDR2: MNHEY and SVGEGT. There are 14 residues in the CDR3. Between the trimmed V and J ends, which lost 2 bases and 0 bases, there was a span of 7 bases. The CDR3 region is CASSYISYQETQYF. Written as DNA, the CDR3 is TGTGCCAGCAGTTACATCTCGTACCAAGAGACCCAGTACTTC.

This clonotype was observed a handful of times. The chain combines TRBV29-1 with TRBJ2-7; 9 bases map to TRBD2. Trimming cost V 6 bases and J 4 bases; bases outside gene matches: 10. Germline CDR1 and CDR2: SQVTM and ANQGSEA. The CDR3 consists of 14 residues. The CDR3 DNA reads TGCAGCGTCGGAGGGCGGGAGGGCCGGTACGAGCAGTACTTC. It specifies CSVGGREGRYEQYF.

This rearrangement joins TRBV12-3 or TRBV12-4 to TRBJ1-1, with TRBD1 matching over 8 bases. The CDR3 is 16 amino acids. V dropped 6 bases and J dropped 1; count of bases not matched to a gene: 10. As DNA, the CDR3 is TGTGCCAGCAGCCACGGGACAGGCCAACCGAACACTGAAGCTTTCTTT. The encoded protein is CASSHGTGQPNTEAFF.

The rearrangement links TRBV4-1 to TRBJ2-1; 8 bases align to TRBD2. Germline trimming cut 4 bases from V and 7 bases from J; bases unmatched to any gene: 12. CDR3 length: 16 residues. Germline V gene lookup returns CDR1 MGHRA and CDR2 YSYEKL. The CDR3 DNA reads as TGCGCCAGCAGCCCCCGTCAACGGGAGGGCAAGAATGAGCAGTTCTTC. This gives the protein CASSPRQREGKNEQFF.

The J gene is TRBJ1-5, the V gene TRBV29-1, with 9 bases lining up with TRBD1. CDR3 length: 14 residues. The V segment lost 7 bases and the J segment 5 bases; nucleotides outside the gene matches: 9. The V gene's germline CDR1 is SQVTM and CDR2 ANQGSEA. CDR3 amino acids: CSAQGASQDQPQHF. DNA for the CDR3: TGCAGCGCACAGGGGGCGAGCCAGGATCAGCCCCAGCATTTT.

As regards this clonotype: This could be a read error, since a much larger clone is one nucleotide away. The chain joins TRBV14 to TRBJ2-7, with D perhaps TRBD1 (5 bases). The germline gives CDR1 SGHDN, CDR2 FVKESK. Deletions cut 5 bases from V and 2 bases from J, with 7 bases between. The CDR3 is made up of 12 amino acids. The chain's CDR3 is CASSSTAYEQYF. The CDR3 DNA reads as TGTGCCAGCAGCTCGACAGCCTACGAGCAGTACTTC. The entire variable domain, with the rest obtained from reference TRBV14 and TRBJ2-7, is as follows: EAGVTQFPSHSVIEKGQTVTLRCDPISGHDNLYWYRRVMGKEIKFLLHFVKESKQDESGMPNNRFLAERTGGTYSTLKVQPAELEDSGVYFCASSSTAYEQYFGPGTRLTVT.